This TCR beta chain was identified in a study of CD8 T cells in Susac syndrome. The V end was cut by 6 bases, the J end by 4 bases, with 13 bases between. Looked up from germline, CDR1 is SEHNR and CDR2 is FQNEAQ (reference sequence). CDR3 length equals 14 residues. cDNA came from approximately 0.5 to 1 ug RNA primed by random hexamers. TCRdb re-derived calls from the immunoSEQ multiplex PCR reads in MiXCR, one entry per CDR3 protein. Of roughly 200,000 distinct CDR3 sequences listed, 85% to 95% are singletons. From blood CD8+ and CD4+ T cells, TCR beta sequences were generated. The sample taken for sequencing was CD8+ T cells from PBMCs. This sequence originates from a human donor with multiple sclerosis. The chain couples TRBV7-9 to TRBJ2-1, with D possibly matching TRBD2 (7 bases). CDR3: CASSRGAPYNEQFF. The CDR3, as DNA: TGTGCCAGCAGTCGGGGGGCTCCTTACAATGAGCAGTTCTTC.